This T cell receptor beta chain was identified in a study of blood T cell repertoires in COVID-19 (dated by TCRdb to 2020 to 2021). Notes on the research overall: The collaborator samples originated in the United States, Italy and Spain and spanned the acute and convalescent phases of COVID-19. The material from the prospective study consisted of cDNA or gDNA derived from T cells, B-cell-depleted T cells, or PBMCs. Subjects who had been exposed to COVID-19, were actively infected with it, or had recovered from it provided the deeply sampled blood TCRbeta repertoires that made up the dataset. The repertoires were released in a freely available public database meant as a resource for research on the immune response to SARS-CoV-2. The samples were drawn from two sources: the first 160 participants of the ongoing ImmuneRACE study, and 1,254 subjects contributed by 6 global collaborators. The sample metadata nearly always contained a de-identified subject ID, COVID-19 status, age in years and sex. Where HLA class I and class II types were available, the types were taken from metadata supplied by the sample provider, not from assay-based typing. Beyond this particular receptor, the publication reports: The amount of clinical and demographic metadata varied by source and participant and was provided uncurated.

The germline V gene gives CDR1 as SNHLY and CDR2 as FYNNEI. Inclusive of the bounding cysteine and phenylalanine, the CDR3 is 15 residues long. The read is trimmed to its CDR3 DNA, 45 bases read in frame from base 1. Deletion took 8 bases off V and 6 bases off J, with a span of 17 bases between the germline ends. As regards this clone: This clone's antigen is unknown. Nothing much larger sits one base from this clone, and base qualities are not available.

TCRbeta CDR3 regions were amplified from genomic DNA by means of the immunoSEQ Assay, a bias-controlled multiplex PCR. Concerning the study's data processing: The number of nucleated cells in each sample was estimated by amplification of reference gene primers within the assay. To quantify the absolute abundance of each unique TCRbeta CDR3 rearrangement, sequence reads were collapsed and filtered. For each sample, productive Simpson clonality was calculated by taking the square root of Simpson's diversity index across productive rearrangements. This immuneACCESS table, as held by TCRdb, lists in-frame sequences with V and J called but not all clones. Of the missing ones, under half trace to an unresolved V gene in checked studies; the others have no known cause. Clone size and V and J calls were adopted from that table, with D and trimming inferred from the DNA. The table for this sample lists tens of thousands of clones; around 80% of them were counted only once. The ten largest clones add up to approximately 16% of the sample.

The collaborating institutions used their own protocols to collect whole blood in K2EDTA tubes. For TCRbeta analysis, collaborators shipped samples in one of three forms: frozen whole blood, isolated PBMCs, or DNA extracted from either of those sample types. Rearrangement joined TRBV2 to TRBJ1-6; the D gene assignment is ambiguous. The clonotype originates from a woman of 80 years or more with active or convalescent COVID-19. The sequencing sample was made of peripheral blood. The CDR3 region: CASLTLGSANSPLHF. The bases read TGTGCCAGCCTAACCCTCGGGTCAGCTAATTCACCCCTCCACTTT.